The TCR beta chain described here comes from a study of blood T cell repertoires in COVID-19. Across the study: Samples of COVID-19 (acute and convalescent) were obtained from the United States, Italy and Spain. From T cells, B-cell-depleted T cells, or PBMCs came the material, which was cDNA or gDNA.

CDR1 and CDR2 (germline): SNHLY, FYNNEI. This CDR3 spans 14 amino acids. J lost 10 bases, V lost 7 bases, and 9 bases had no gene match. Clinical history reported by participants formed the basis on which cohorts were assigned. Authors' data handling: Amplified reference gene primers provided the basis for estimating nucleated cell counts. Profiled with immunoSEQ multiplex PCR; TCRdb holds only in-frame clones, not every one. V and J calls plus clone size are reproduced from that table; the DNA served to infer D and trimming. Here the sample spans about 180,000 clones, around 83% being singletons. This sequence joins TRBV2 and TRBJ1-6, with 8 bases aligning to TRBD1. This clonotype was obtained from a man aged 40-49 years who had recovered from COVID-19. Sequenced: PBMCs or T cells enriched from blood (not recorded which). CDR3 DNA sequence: TGTGCCAGCAAAGGACAGGGAGGGGAATCACCCCTCCACTTT. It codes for CASKGQGGESPLHF.